This T cell receptor beta chain was documented in a study of blood T cell repertoires in COVID-19. Across the whole study: Whether acute or convalescent, the COVID-19 samples came from the United States, Italy and Spain. Sample material is recorded as cDNA or gDNA derived from T cells, B-cell-depleted T cells, or PBMCs.

In the authors' methods: By means of reference gene primer amplification, nucleated cell counts were estimated. The repertoire was sequenced with immunoSEQ multiplex PCR; TCRdb's copy has only in-frame clones and lacks some. V, J and clone size were drawn from that table, and D and trimming were deduced from the DNA. The profile covers 140,000 or so clones, with 80% to 90% appearing a single time and roughly a tenth taken by the ten largest. In regard to this clone: One junction end does not reproduce the germline sequence, and a read error may be involved.

CDR1 and CDR2 from the germline V gene are SQVTM and ANQGSEA. The CDR3 consists of 14 residues. The TCR sequence derives from a man in his fifties or sixties with active or convalescent COVID-19. The sequenced sample consisted of peripheral blood. This sequence joins TRBV29-1 and TRBJ1-6, with unresolved D. This CDR3 is CSVKDSSYNSPLHF. For the CDR3, the DNA is TGCAGCGTTAAAGATAGCTCCTATAATTCACCCCTCCACTTT.